Listed here are 17 T cell receptor beta chains from one sample, sequenced in a study of blood T cell repertoires in COVID-19 (dated by TCRdb to 2018 to 2021). Libraries were prepared through the immunoSEQ multiplex PCR assay. As stored in TCRdb, this immuneACCESS dataset retains in-frame rearrangements with V and J assigned. A fraction of the clones does not appear; measured against another copy, unresolved V genes explain less than half of the discrepancy, and the remainder lacks a known reason. A total of around 70,000 clones appear in this sample, 75% to 90% of them only once. The ten largest make up over 10% of the sample. Input material: peripheral blood. These receptors all stem from a man aged 45 to 65 with COVID-19, enrolled during active disease.

Only one count was recorded for this clone. The chain is built from TRBV14 and TRBJ1-3, with unresolved D. The V end was cut by 0 bases, the J end by 4 bases, with 13 bases between. Germline assignment: CDR1 SGHDN and CDR2 FVKESK. CDR3 length: 16 residues. DNA for the CDR3: TGTGCCAGCAGCCAAGATATAACAGAGACGGGAAACACCATATATTTT. Residues: CASSQDITETGNTIYF.

The chain has TRBV3-1 (or the pseudogene TRBV3-2) and TRBJ2-7; 7 nucleotides line up with TRBD2. This CDR3 contains 15 residues. Germline V gene lookup returns CDR1 LGHDT and CDR2 YNNKEL (reference sequence). After removal of 0 bases from V and 3 bases from J, the junction contained 5 bases not matched to a gene. The CDR3 coding sequence is TGTGCCAGCAGCCAAGATTTGACTAGCTACTACGAGCAGTACTTC. Translating it yields CASSQDLTSYYEQYF.

The genes are TRBV9 and TRBJ2-2; 7 bases align to TRBD1. The CDR3 consists of 15 residues. V shed 0 bases, J shed 6 bases, and the junction held 5 bases outside the gene matches. From germline, CDR1 is SGDLS and CDR2 YYNGEE. CDR3 sequence: CASSVEQGIAGELFF. As DNA, the CDR3 is TGTGCCAGCAGCGTAGAACAGGGGATAGCCGGGGAGCTGTTTTTT.

The genes are TRBV12-5 and TRBJ1-1; D is possibly TRBD1 (6 bases). Germline CDR1 reads LGHNT; CDR2 reads FRNRAP. Trimming left V 5 bases short and J 10 bases short, with 17 bases between. The CDR3 extends over 13 amino acids. The CDR3 nucleotides read TGTGCTAGTGGTCCCTCCGGGGGGGGCGTAGCTTTCTTT. Translation: CASGPSGGGVAFF.

This clone was counted only a few times. This chain joins TRBV19 and TRBJ2-5; perhaps TRBD2 as D (6 bases). V was trimmed by 1 base and J by 5 bases, leaving 8 bases between them. The CDR3 is 13 residues long. Germline CDR1 is LNHDA and CDR2 is SQIVND (reference sequence). The CDR3 loop is CASSIGRGETQYF. CDR3 DNA sequence: TGTGCCAGTAGTATAGGCCGGGGGGAGACCCAGTACTTC.

The genes are TRBV6-1 and TRBJ1-6, with TRBD1 matching 11 bases. CDR1 is MNHNS, CDR2 SASEGT, per germline. CDR3 size: 16 residues. The ends lost 4 bases at V and 10 bases at J; junction bases unmatched: 9. Written as DNA, the CDR3 is TGTGCCAGCAGTGGGGGATGGGACAGGGGGTTGTCACCCCTCCACTTT. It specifies CASSGGWDRGLSPLHF.

The V and J genes are TRBV5-1 and TRBJ1-5; 9 bases align to TRBD1. V shed 6 bases, J shed 6 bases, and the junction held 10 bases outside the gene matches. This CDR3 region has 15 residues. Germline CDR1 SGHRS, CDR2 YFSETQ. The DNA of the CDR3 is TGCGCCAGCACTCGGACAGGGGAGCAAGGTCAGCCCCAGCATTTT. It translates to CASTRTGEQGQPQHF.

This chain uses TRBV19 with TRBJ1-1, with 10 bases matching TRBD1. The CDR3 covers 16 residues. The V gene end was trimmed by 3 bases and the J gene end by 4 bases; junction bases not matched to a gene: 8. Germline-derived CDR1 and CDR2 are LNHDA and SQIVND (reference sequence). This chain's CDR3 is CASSIRTGGAGTEAFF. The CDR3 DNA follows: TGTGCCAGTAGTATTCGGACAGGGGGAGCGGGCACTGAAGCTTTCTTT. Looking up the rest from reference TRBV19 and TRBJ1-1 gives the full variable domain: DGGITQSPKYLFRKEGQNVTLSCEQNLNHDAMYWYRQDPGQGLRLIYYSQIVNDFQKGDIAEGYSVSREKKESFPLTVTSAQKNPTAFYLCASSIRTGGAGTEAFFGQGTRLTVV.

The V gene is TRBV5-1, the J gene TRBJ2-3, with D uncertain. The ends were cut back, 4 bases at V and 2 bases at J, with 8 bases in the middle. Germline V gene data show CDR1 as SGHRS and CDR2 as YFSETQ. The CDR3 covers 13 residues. The CDR3 DNA reads TGCGCCAGCAGCACAGCTACCACAGATACGCAGTATTTT. Translated: CASSTATTDTQYF.

This chain connects TRBV4-3 to TRBJ2-5; 7 bases fit TRBD1. Looked up from germline, CDR1 is LGHNA and CDR2 is YSLEER. The CDR3 consists of 14 residues. Germline trimming cut 4 bases from V and 1 base from J; bases unmatched to any gene: 3. The CDR3 region is CASSPGTVQETQYF. The DNA of the CDR3 is TGCGCCAGCAGCCCTGGGACAGTCCAAGAGACCCAGTACTTC.

The rearrangement uses TRBV27 and TRBJ2-1; possible D gene TRBD2, 6 bases. V lost 5 bases to trimming and J lost 12 bases, with 17 bases between them. CDR3 length: 13 residues. Germline CDR1 is MNHEY and CDR2 is SMNVEV (reference sequence). The CDR3 nucleotides are TGTGCCAGCAGTAACCGAAGGGCGGGATGGCAGTTCTTC. Translated, it gives CASSNRRAGWQFF.

This clone was observed a single time. V usage is TRBV4-3 and J usage is TRBJ1-3; the D gene is possibly TRBD1 (5 bases). V was shortened by 0 bases and J by 7 bases, with 10 bases between the two germline ends. The CDR3 length is 14 residues. Germline CDR1 and CDR2: LGHNA and YSLEER. Here the CDR3 reads CASSQDRDWNTIYF. CDR3 coding DNA: TGCGCCAGCAGCCAAGACAGGGATTGGAACACCATATATTTT.

This clone came up a few times. The chain couples TRBV24-1 to TRBJ2-1; 8 bases map to TRBD1. Germline trimming cut 6 bases from V and 6 bases from J; bases unmatched to any gene: 9. Looked up from germline, CDR1 is KGHDR and CDR2 is SFDVKD. The CDR3 covers 15 residues. The CDR3 DNA is TGTGCCACCAGTACCCGGACAGGGAAGGCCAATGAGCAGTTCTTC. Protein sequence: CATSTRTGKANEQFF.

This clone was recorded a few times. The V gene is TRBV19, the J gene TRBJ2-7; TRBD2 matches 7 bases. V lost 6 bases and J lost 0; bases outside the gene matches: 8. Per the germline V gene, CDR1 is LNHDA and CDR2 is SQIVND (reference sequence). This CDR3 region has 15 residues. This chain's CDR3 is CASRYLAADSYEQYF. The CDR3 DNA sequence: TGTGCCAGTAGATACCTAGCGGCAGACTCCTACGAGCAGTACTTC.

This CDR3 reads CASADSRHLGELFF. Written as DNA, the CDR3 is TGTGCCAGCGCCGATTCCCGTCACCTAGGGGAGCTGTTTTTT. V gene TRBV2 combines with J gene TRBJ2-2; D remains unclear. Deletions cut 8 bases from V and 8 bases from J, with 18 bases between. The germline CDR1 and CDR2 sequences are SNHLY and FYNNEI. The CDR3 is 14 residues long.

The V and J genes are TRBV28 and TRBJ2-1; 7 bases are shared with TRBD2. This CDR3 has 14 residues. Germline assignment: CDR1 MDHEN and CDR2 SYDVKM. J lost 7 bases, V lost 5 bases, and 8 bases had no gene match. The CDR3 DNA sequence: TGTGCCAGCAGTGCCAGGACGGGGGGAAATGAGCAGTTCTTC. Translating gives CASSARTGGNEQFF.

The chain has TRBV4-1 and TRBJ1-2; 10 nucleotides line up with TRBD1. J lost 4 bases, V lost 4 bases, and 6 bases had no gene match. CDR1 and CDR2 (germline): MGHRA, YSYEKL. This CDR3 comprises 15 residues. CDR3 loop: CASSLDRGSLYGYTF. The DNA for the CDR3 is TGCGCCAGCAGCCTGGACAGGGGGTCCCTCTATGGCTACACCTTC.